The subject of this entry is one T cell receptor beta chain. The antigen is unknown. The CDR3 has 15 residues. V was clipped by 7 bases and J by 7 bases; unmatched bases: 9. Germline V gives CDR1 LNHDA, CDR2 SQIVND (reference sequence). This entry belongs to a study of beta chain features in type 1 diabetes. About the study: Comparable age, gender and cell yields were observed in patients relative to healthy donors.

Study-wide results and limits: It was among patients, rather than healthy donors, that naive, central memory and Treg TCRB repertoires appeared more similar. People with Type 1 diabetes carried modestly yet significantly shorter TCRB CDR3s in all four CD4+ subsets.

CD4+ cells of the naive, central memory, regulatory and stem cell-like memory types were sorted via CD45RO/CCR7/CD25/CD127/CD95/CD27. Expressed TCRB transcripts got sequenced, as all isolated RNA was reverse transcribed. The table came from immunoSEQ multiplex PCR; TCRdb's copy has only in-frame clones and leaves some out. Seen here are 300,000 to 450,000 clones, 8% to 10% observed once, and the top ten hold about 0.64%. Input material: central memory CD4+ T cells from blood. The rearrangement uses TRBV19 and TRBJ1-5, with TRBD1 matching 11 bases. This sequence was found in a man in his thirties or forties with type 1 diabetes. The CDR3 loop is CASTPDRGHRQPQHF. The DNA of the CDR3 is TGTGCCAGTACCCCGGACAGGGGGCATAGACAGCCCCAGCATTTT.